The 27 T cell receptor beta chains below were found in one sample sequenced in a study of shared clonotypes between healthy human individuals. Naive CD8 cells were CD45RO-negative, positively selected for CCR7, excluding terminally differentiated effector memory CD45RA+ cells. Only in-frame clones appear in the TCRdb table, and some are missing; sequencing was by immunoSEQ multiplex PCR. This sample has roughly 1,800,000 clones, with around 96% found just once. Input material: naive CD8+ T cells sorted from blood. These receptors came from a man in his late teens or twenties in good health.

This clone is a singleton in its sample. The chain joins TRBV2 to TRBJ1-5; no firm D call. Between the trimmed V and J ends, which lost 6 bases and 2 bases, there was a span of 8 bases. CDR1 and CDR2 (germline): SNHLY, FYNNEI. The CDR3 length is 13 residues. CDR3 amino acids: CASRDRGNQPQHF. The CDR3 DNA reads as TGTGCCAGCAGGGACCGTGGCAATCAGCCCCAGCATTTT.

V gene TRBV25-1 combines with J gene TRBJ2-1; 7 bases line up with TRBD2. The CDR3 runs to 14 residues. From germline, CDR1 is MGHDK and CDR2 SYGVNS. V gave up 1 base and J gave up 5 bases; unmatched junction bases: 2. The CDR3 bases are TGTGCCAGCAGTGAATCGGGGGGAGACAATGAGCAGTTCTTC. It encodes CASSESGGDNEQFF.

The rearrangement uses TRBV4-1 and TRBJ2-5; TRBD1 matches at 10 bases. Germline lookup yields CDR1 MGHRA and CDR2 YSYEKL. V lost 0 bases, J lost 4 bases, and 8 bases stayed unmatched. There are 17 residues in the CDR3. The CDR3 here is CASSQDWDRGKRETQYF. CDR3 sequence (DNA): TGCGCCAGCAGCCAAGATTGGGACAGGGGTAAGCGAGAGACCCAGTACTTC.

This sequence joins TRBV7-9 and TRBJ2-1; weak D call: TRBD2 (7 bases). Between the trimmed V and J ends, which lost 4 bases and 4 bases, there was a span of 20 bases. The length of the CDR3 is 17 residues. Germline loops: CDR1 SEHNR, CDR2 FQNEAQ (reference sequence). CDR3 bases: TGTGCCAGCAGCTCAAAGGGGGGGATCTACTCTTACAATGAGCAGTTCTTC. This codes for CASSSKGGIYSYNEQFF.

This chain joins TRBV9 and TRBJ1-5; the D gene is possibly TRBD1 (5 bases). Trimming cost V 3 bases and J 5 bases, with 12 bases left between them. This CDR3 has 14 residues. Germline V gene sequence: CDR1 SGDLS, CDR2 YYNGEE. CDR3 DNA: TGTGCCAGCAGCGATGGGGACGGTTATCAGCCCCAGCATTTT. It specifies CASSDGDGYQPQHF.

The rearrangement links TRBV7-9 to TRBJ2-3, with D possibly matching TRBD2 (5 bases). V was shortened by 6 bases and J by 3 bases, with 10 bases between the two germline ends. Germline assignment: CDR1 SEHNR and CDR2 FQNEAQ (reference sequence). The CDR3 runs to 13 residues. For the CDR3, the DNA is TGTGCCAGCAGAGAAAGCGGAACAGATACGCAGTATTTT. It specifies CASRESGTDTQYF. The full variable domain, in which reference TRBV7-9 and TRBJ2-3 provide the parts outside the CDR3, is DTGVSQNPRHKITKRGQNVTFRCDPISEHNRLYWYRQTLGQGPEFLTYFQNEAQLEKSRLLSDRFSAERPKGSFSTLEIQRTEQGDSAMYLCASRESGTDTQYFGPGTRLTVL.

The chain couples TRBV27 to TRBJ1-5; possibly TRBD1 for D (5 bases). In germline, CDR1 is MNHEY, CDR2 SMNVEV (reference sequence). The CDR3 loop spans 15 amino acids. V lost 6 bases to trimming and J lost 6 bases, with 18 bases between them. CDR3 sequence reads: CASSLLGDSPQPQHF. CDR3 in DNA: TGTGCCAGCAGCCTCCTGGGGGACTCGCCTCAGCCCCAGCATTTT.

J is TRBJ1-2 and V is TRBV27; D is perhaps TRBD1 (5 bases). The germline CDR1 and CDR2 sequences are MNHEY and SMNVEV (reference sequence). CDR3 length: 16 amino acids. V was cut by 3 bases and J by 4 bases, with 18 bases left in between. In DNA form, the CDR3 reads TGTGCCAGCAGTTTTTCCGGGGGTCCCCTCCTCTATGGCTACACCTTC. Translation: CASSFSGGPLLYGYTF.

Concerning this clone itself: The sample contains more than one DNA sequence encoding this CDR3. The chain links TRBV5-4 to TRBJ2-7; D is ambiguous. Germline V gives CDR1 SGHNT, CDR2 YYREEE (reference sequence). Trimming removed 2 bases at V and 3 bases at J, with 6 bases between. This CDR3 is 12 amino acids long. CDR3 amino acids: CASSFLDYEQYF. Here the CDR3 DNA reads TGTGCCAGCAGCTTCCTCGACTACGAGCAGTACTTC. The whole variable domain, remainder taken from reference TRBV5-4 and TRBJ2-7, is ETGVTQSPTHLIKTRGQQVTLRCSSQSGHNTVSWYQQALGQGPQFIFQYYREEENGRGNFPPRFSGLQFPNYSSELNVNALELDDSALYLCASSFLDYEQYFGPGTRLTVT.

The chain recombines TRBV7-9 with TRBJ1-2; D uncertain. Trimming shortened V by 5 bases and J by 1 base, and 11 bases separated the two germline ends. CDR3 length: 14 residues. Per germline, CDR1 SEHNR and CDR2 FQNEAQ (reference sequence). CDR3 region: CASSLSYGNYGYTF. As DNA, the CDR3 is TGTGCCAGCAGCCTGAGTTACGGTAACTATGGCTACACCTTC.

CDR3 amino acids: CASSGTGLEKLFF. DNA for the CDR3: TGTGCCAGCAGTGGGACAGGGTTGGAAAAACTGTTTTTT. The rearrangement uses TRBV2 and TRBJ1-4, with TRBD1 matching over 8 bases. CDR1 is SNHLY, CDR2 FYNNEI, per germline. This CDR3 has 13 amino acids. The ends lost 4 bases at V and 8 bases at J; junction bases unmatched: 3.

This chain uses TRBV28 with TRBJ1-1, with unresolved D. CDR1 and CDR2 from the germline V gene are MDHEN and SYDVKM. This CDR3 has 14 amino acids. Trimming pared 2 bases from V and 4 bases from J, leaving 11 bases between. The CDR3: CASSLRIPTTEAFF. For the CDR3, the DNA is TGTGCCAGCAGTTTAAGGATTCCGACCACTGAAGCTTTCTTT.

V and J are TRBV6-1 and TRBJ2-4, with 7 bases matching TRBD1. Per germline, CDR1 MNHNS and CDR2 SASEGT. The ends lost 4 bases at V and 5 bases at J; junction bases unmatched: 11. The CDR3 length is 16 residues. For the CDR3, the DNA is TGTGCCAGCAGTGCCATACGGGGACAGATTGAAAACATTCAGTACTTC. Translating gives CASSAIRGQIENIQYF.

The DNA of the CDR3 is TGTGCCAGCTCACCCGGGGAACCAACTAATGAAAAACTGTTTTTT. It is translated as CASSPGEPTNEKLFF. The chain employs TRBV18 and TRBJ1-4; D uncertain. Germline V gene lookup returns CDR1 KGHSH and CDR2 LQKENI. Trimming stripped 3 bases from V and 0 bases from J, with 8 bases between. The CDR3 covers 15 residues.

For this clone: This sample also contains other DNA sequences that code for the same CDR3. The rearrangement uses TRBV28 and TRBJ2-4; a weak D match, TRBD1 (5 bases). Germline values: CDR1 MDHEN, CDR2 SYDVKM. The V end lost 3 bases, the J end lost 0 bases, and 9 bases lay between the germline ends. The CDR3 loop spans 15 amino acids. The CDR3 region has the DNA TGTGCCAGCAGTTTTAGGGGATTAGCCAAAAACATTCAGTACTTC. Translation gives CASSFRGLAKNIQYF.

V usage is TRBV11-1 and J usage is TRBJ2-7; no firm D call. This CDR3 spans 14 amino acids. Trimming removed 5 bases from V and 0 bases from J, with 11 bases in between. Germline V CDR1 and CDR2: SGHAT, FQDESV (reference sequence). Written as DNA, the CDR3 is TGTGCCAGCAGCCTGGTTCACTTCTCCTACGAGCAGTACTTC. Translation: CASSLVHFSYEQYF. The entire variable domain, with the rest obtained from reference TRBV11-1 and TRBJ2-7, is as follows: EAEVAQSPRYKITEKSQAVAFWCDPISGHATLYWYRQILGQGPELLVQFQDESVVDDSQLPKDRFSAERLKGVDSTLKIQPAELGDSAMYLCASSLVHFSYEQYFGPGTRLTVT.

CDR3 region: CASSIGLAGILGDNEQFF. CDR3 in DNA: TGTGCCAGCAGCATAGGACTAGCGGGGATCCTTGGGGACAATGAGCAGTTCTTC. The rearrangement joins TRBV7-8 to TRBJ2-1; 12 positions match TRBD2. The CDR3 extends over 18 amino acids. Germline V gene sequence: CDR1 SGHVS, CDR2 FQNEAQ. Trimming took 5 bases from V and 5 from J; bases not matched to a gene: 13.

V usage is TRBV29-1 and J usage is TRBJ2-2; 9 positions match TRBD1. CDR1 and CDR2 (germline): SQVTM, ANQGSEA. This CDR3 has 17 residues. J gave up 3 bases and V 1 base, and 9 bases lay outside the gene matches. CDR3 sequence: CSVEADTGGLDTGELFF. CDR3 bases: TGCAGCGTTGAAGCCGATACAGGGGGCCTAGACACCGGGGAGCTGTTTTTT.

V usage is TRBV7-6 and J usage is TRBJ2-2; the D gene is possibly TRBD1 (6 bases). CDR1 is SGHVS and CDR2 is FNYEAQ in the germline V gene. The CDR3 loop spans 16 amino acids. Between the trimmed V and J ends, which lost 2 bases and 4 bases, there was a span of 14 bases. In DNA, the CDR3 is TGTGCCAGCAGCTTACAAATAACAGGGAGCACCGGGGAGCTGTTTTTT. Amino acids: CASSLQITGSTGELFF.

V is TRBV13 and J is TRBJ1-1; 8 bases fit TRBD1. V lost 6 bases, J lost 1 base, and 4 bases stayed unmatched. Germline values: CDR1 PRHDT, CDR2 FYEKMQ (reference sequence). This CDR3 is 14 amino acids long. As DNA, the CDR3 is TGTGCCAGCAGTCAACAGGGGGAGAACACTGAAGCTTTCTTT. Translated, it gives CASSQQGENTEAFF.

The chain combines TRBV4-1 with TRBJ1-4, with 10 bases identical to TRBD1. The CDR3 loop spans 17 amino acids. With 2 bases clipped from V and 4 bases from J, the junction kept 7 bases outside the gene matches. Germline values: CDR1 MGHRA, CDR2 YSYEKL. The CDR3 region is CASSQLGTGAFNEKLFF. The CDR3 region has the DNA TGCGCCAGCAGCCAATTGGGGACAGGGGCATTTAATGAAAAACTGTTTTTT.

This rearrangement joins TRBV14 to TRBJ2-5; D is unclear. The CDR3 consists of 15 residues. The germline CDR1 and CDR2 sequences are SGHDN and FVKESK. Trimming removed 0 bases at V and 5 bases at J, with 13 bases between. This CDR3 reads CASSQEVGPGETQYF. In DNA form, the CDR3 reads TGTGCCAGCAGCCAAGAAGTTGGGCCCGGGGAGACCCAGTACTTC.

CDR3 DNA sequence: TGCGCCAGCAGCCAAGATACTTCCCCTGGGGGGGATGGCTACACCTTC. Its translation: CASSQDTSPGGDGYTF. The chain has TRBV4-1 and TRBJ1-2, with D possibly matching TRBD1 (5 bases). CDR1 and CDR2 (germline): MGHRA, YSYEKL. The CDR3 has 16 amino acids. Trimming cost V 0 bases and J 6 bases, with 17 bases left between them.

The CDR3 DNA is TGTGCCAGCAGCCCACCCCGAGGACTAGCGGGAGTTGGGCGCTACGAGCAGTACTTC. Translating gives CASSPPRGLAGVGRYEQYF. The chain couples TRBV5-8 to TRBJ2-7, with TRBD2 matching over 13 bases. V trimming: 4 bases; J trimming: 3 bases; junction bases outside the gene matches: 16. Per germline, CDR1 SGHTS and CDR2 YDEGEE. The CDR3 is made up of 19 amino acids.

The gene calls are TRBV28 and TRBJ2-5; 9 bases align to TRBD1. V lost 5 bases to trimming and J lost 4 bases; unmatched junction nucleotides: 11. CDR1 and CDR2 from the germline V gene are MDHEN and SYDVKM. This CDR3 spans 16 amino acids. In DNA form, the CDR3 reads TGTGCCAGCAGTCCCACCGGGACAGGGATCGGAGAGACCCAGTACTTC. It translates to CASSPTGTGIGETQYF.

This chain links TRBV6-1 with TRBJ1-5; 7 bases are shared with TRBD1. The germline V gene has CDR1 MNHNS and CDR2 SASEGT. The CDR3 totals 15 residues. The ends lost 2 bases at V and 3 bases at J; junction bases unmatched: 4. The CDR3 DNA follows: TGTGCCAGCAGTGAATGGACAGGAAACAATCAGCCCCAGCATTTT. Its translation is CASSEWTGNNQPQHF.

The rearrangement uses TRBV29-1 and TRBJ2-7; weak D call: TRBD1 (6 bases). The CDR3 sequence is 14 residues long. Trimming shortened V by 8 bases and J by 1 base, and 18 bases separated the two germline ends. Germline V CDR1 and CDR2: SQVTM, ANQGSEA. CDR3 amino acids: CSPELGARSYEQYF. CDR3 nucleotide sequence: TGCAGCCCCGAGTTGGGGGCTCGGTCCTACGAGCAGTACTTC.